Shown below are 8 T cell receptor beta chains from a single sample sequenced in a study of blood T cell repertoires in COVID-19. This table comes from immunoSEQ multiplex PCR, and its TCRdb copy is limited to in-frame clones, with some not included. This sample has 250,000 or so clones; just under 90% occur once, and the top ten carry over 4%. Sample: PBMCs or T cells enriched from blood (not recorded which). The receptors come from a woman in her twenties or thirties with acute COVID-19.

The genes are TRBV4-2 and TRBJ2-7; D remains ambiguous. The V end was cut by 5 bases, the J end by 3 bases, with 20 bases between. The CDR3 spans 16 residues. CDR1 is LGHNA, CDR2 YNFKEQ, per germline. The CDR3 here is CASSAPTINSIYEQYF. In DNA form, the CDR3 reads TGTGCCAGCAGCGCGCCGACCATAAATAGCATCTACGAGCAGTACTTC.

The chain couples TRBV18 to TRBJ2-7, with D maybe TRBD1 (6 bases). The CDR3 covers 14 residues. Germline assignment: CDR1 KGHSH and CDR2 LQKENI. V was cut by 3 bases and J by 3 bases, with 12 bases left in between. Here the CDR3 reads CASSPRDTLYEQYF. The CDR3 DNA is TGTGCCAGCTCACCCCGGGACACCCTCTACGAGCAGTACTTC.

The chain's CDR3 is CASSFAGNGADTQYF. CDR3 DNA: TGTGCCAGCAGTTTTGCCGGGAACGGCGCAGATACGCAGTATTTT. This rearrangement joins TRBV27 to TRBJ2-3, with D maybe TRBD2 (5 bases). CDR1 and CDR2 from the germline V gene are MNHEY and SMNVEV (reference sequence). The V and J ends lost 3 bases and 4 bases respectively, with 14 bases between them. The CDR3 sequence is 15 residues long.

The rearrangement joins TRBV27 to TRBJ2-3; 12 nucleotides match TRBD2. The CDR3 extends over 20 amino acids. CDR1 is MNHEY and CDR2 is SMNVEV in the germline V gene (reference sequence). Trimming took 1 base from V and 1 from J; bases not matched to a gene: 12. The CDR3 region has the DNA TGTGCCAGCAGTTTATGGGACGCGGCTAGCGGGAGGGTGGGCACAGATACGCAGTATTTT. Its protein product is CASSLWDAASGRVGTDTQYF.

This chain joins TRBV3-1 (or the pseudogene TRBV3-2) and TRBJ1-5; D may be TRBD1 (6 bases). V lost 1 base and J lost 6, with 37 bases in between. CDR1 LGHDT and CDR2 YNNKEL come from the germline V gene (reference sequence). This CDR3 comprises 23 residues. The CDR3 spells CASSQAPLPVLGGALARRQPQHF. CDR3 bases: TGTGCCAGCAGCCAAGCGCCTCTGCCGGTTCTTGGGGGGGCTCTAGCTCGCCGTCAGCCCCAGCATTTT.

The rearrangement joins TRBV14 to TRBJ1-1; D not certain. The CDR3 extends over 18 amino acids. The germline V gene has CDR1 SGHDN and CDR2 FVKESK. Trimming left V 0 bases short and J 5 bases short, with 22 bases between. The DNA for the CDR3 is TGTGCCAGCAGCCAAGATAATGTATGGGAGGGAGGAAGGACTGAAGCTTTCTTT. This encodes CASSQDNVWEGGRTEAFF.

This chain connects TRBV7-9 to TRBJ1-1; perhaps TRBD1 as D (6 bases). The CDR3 totals 15 residues. Trimming left V 5 bases short and J 2 bases short, with 15 bases between. The germline CDR1 and CDR2 sequences are SEHNR and FQNEAQ (reference sequence). The CDR3 bases are TGTGCCAGCAGCCGACAACAGGGTGTCAACACTGAAGCTTTCTTT. It codes for CASSRQQGVNTEAFF.

This clone was counted only a few times. The chain links TRBV6-5 to TRBJ1-6; the D gene is possibly TRBD1 (5 bases). Trimming left V 2 bases short and J 7 bases short, with 15 bases between. The CDR3 covers 16 residues. CDR1 is MNHEY and CDR2 is SVGAGI in the germline V gene. CDR3 in amino acids: CASSYTTPGKNSPLHF. Written as DNA, the CDR3 is TGTGCCAGCAGTTACACGACCCCAGGGAAGAATTCACCCCTCCACTTT.